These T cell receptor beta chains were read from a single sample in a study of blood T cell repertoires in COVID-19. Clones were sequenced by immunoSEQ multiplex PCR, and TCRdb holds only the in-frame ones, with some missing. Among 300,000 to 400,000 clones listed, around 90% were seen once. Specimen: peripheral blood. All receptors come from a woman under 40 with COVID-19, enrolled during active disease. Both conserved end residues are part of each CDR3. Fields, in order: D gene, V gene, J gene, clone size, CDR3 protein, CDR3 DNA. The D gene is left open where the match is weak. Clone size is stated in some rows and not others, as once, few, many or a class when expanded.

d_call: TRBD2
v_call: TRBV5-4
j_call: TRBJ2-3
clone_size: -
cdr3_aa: CASSLDSSGGDTQYF
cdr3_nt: TGTGCCAGCAGCTTGGATTCCAGCGGGGGGGATACGCAGTATTTT

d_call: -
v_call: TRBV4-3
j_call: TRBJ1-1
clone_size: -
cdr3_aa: CASSQEFEAPNTEAFF
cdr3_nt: TGCGCCAGCAGCCAAGAATTCGAGGCGCCGAACACTGAAGCTTTCTTT

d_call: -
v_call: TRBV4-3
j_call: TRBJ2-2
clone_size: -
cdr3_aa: CASSHIQGANTGELFF
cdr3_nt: TGCGCCAGCAGCCATATCCAGGGTGCGAACACCGGGGAGCTGTTTTTT

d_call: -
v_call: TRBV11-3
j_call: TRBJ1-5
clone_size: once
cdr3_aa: CASSLDGGSNQPQHF
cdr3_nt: TGTGCCAGCAGCTTAGATGGAGGGAGCAATCAGCCCCAGCATTTT

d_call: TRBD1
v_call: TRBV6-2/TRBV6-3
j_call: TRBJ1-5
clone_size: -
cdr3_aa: CASSRTGDYQPQHF
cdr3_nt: TGTGCCAGCAGCCGGACAGGGGACTATCAGCCCCAGCATTTT

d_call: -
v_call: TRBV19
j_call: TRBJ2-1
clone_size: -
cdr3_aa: CASSIRWLAFVDEQFF
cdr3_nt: TGTGCCAGTAGTATTAGGTGGCTAGCGTTCGTCGATGAGCAGTTCTTC

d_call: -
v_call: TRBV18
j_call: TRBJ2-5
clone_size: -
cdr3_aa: CASSPGSEETQYF
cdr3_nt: TGTGCCAGCTCACCAGGTAGTGAGGAGACCCAGTACTTC

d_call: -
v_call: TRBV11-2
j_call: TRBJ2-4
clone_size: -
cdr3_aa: CASSFKLGLDIQYF
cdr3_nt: TGTGCCAGCAGCTTCAAGTTGGGGCTGGACATTCAGTACTTC

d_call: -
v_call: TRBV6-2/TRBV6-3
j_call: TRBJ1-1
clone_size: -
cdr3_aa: CASTPDGEFMNTEAFF
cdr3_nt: TGTGCCAGCACCCCAGACGGGGAATTCATGAACACTGAAGCTTTCTTT

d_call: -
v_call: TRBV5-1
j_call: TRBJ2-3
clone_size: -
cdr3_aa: CASSFSGAATDTQYF
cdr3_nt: TGCGCCAGCAGCTTTAGCGGTGCTGCCACAGATACGCAGTATTTT

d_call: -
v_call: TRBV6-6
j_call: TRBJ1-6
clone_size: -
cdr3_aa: CASSYSGGAGSPLHF
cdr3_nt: TGTGCCAGCAGTTACTCTGGGGGCGCGGGTTCACCCCTCCACTTT

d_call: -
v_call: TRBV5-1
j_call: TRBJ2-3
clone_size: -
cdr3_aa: CASSLARQRSTDTQYF
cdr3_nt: TGCGCCAGCAGCTTGGCCCGACAGCGTAGCACAGATACGCAGTATTTT

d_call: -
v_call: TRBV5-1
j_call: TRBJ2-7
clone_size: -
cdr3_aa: CASSPLGRGLGVSYEQYF
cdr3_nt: TGCGCCAGCAGTCCTCTGGGGAGGGGGTTGGGGGTCTCCTACGAGCAGTACTTC

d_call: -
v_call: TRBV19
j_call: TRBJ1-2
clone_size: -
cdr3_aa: CASSIEIFSGDHYGYTF
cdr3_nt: TGTGCCAGTAGTATAGAAATTTTCTCAGGGGACCACTATGGCTACACCTTC

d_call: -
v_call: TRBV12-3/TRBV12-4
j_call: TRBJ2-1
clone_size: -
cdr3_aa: CASSLGRDNEQFF
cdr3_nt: TGTGCCAGCAGTTTGGGCAGGGACAATGAGCAGTTCTTC

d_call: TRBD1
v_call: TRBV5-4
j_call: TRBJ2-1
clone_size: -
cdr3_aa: CASSLAGGVYNEQFF
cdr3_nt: TGTGCCAGCAGCTTGGCAGGGGGCGTCTATAATGAGCAGTTCTTC

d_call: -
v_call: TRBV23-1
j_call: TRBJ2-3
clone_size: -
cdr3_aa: CASRPCGGEVPGTDTQYF
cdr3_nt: TGCGCCAGCAGGCCGTGTGGGGGCGAAGTCCCGGGCACAGATACGCAGTATTTT

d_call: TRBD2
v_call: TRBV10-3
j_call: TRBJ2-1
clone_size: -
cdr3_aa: CATASNVGGPEGEQFF
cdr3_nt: TGTGCCACCGCCTCTAATGTGGGAGGGCCTGAGGGTGAGCAGTTCTTC

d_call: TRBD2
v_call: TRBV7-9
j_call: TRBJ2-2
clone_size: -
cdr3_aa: CASSSSGGAPGELFF
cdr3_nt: TGTGCCAGCAGCTCGAGCGGGGGGGCGCCCGGGGAGCTGTTTTTT

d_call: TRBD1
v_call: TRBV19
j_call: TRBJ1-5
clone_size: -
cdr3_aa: CASSAHRGRGNQPQHF
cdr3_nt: TGTGCCAGTAGTGCCCACAGGGGGCGAGGCAATCAGCCCCAGCATTTT

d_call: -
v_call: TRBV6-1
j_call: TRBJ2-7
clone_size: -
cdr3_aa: CASSVGRQAPVLEREQYF
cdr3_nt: TGTGCCAGCAGTGTCGGACGGCAGGCCCCCGTACTAGAGCGCGAGCAGTACTTC

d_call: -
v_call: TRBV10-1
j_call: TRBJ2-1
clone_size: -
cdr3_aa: CASSEGTLYEQFF
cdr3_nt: TGCGCCAGCAGTGAGGGGACTCTATATGAGCAGTTCTTC

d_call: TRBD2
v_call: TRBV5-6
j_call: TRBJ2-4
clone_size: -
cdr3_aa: CASSPPGGGLAKNIQYF
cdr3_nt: TGTGCCAGCAGCCCCCCGGGGGGGGGCCTAGCCAAAAACATTCAGTACTTC

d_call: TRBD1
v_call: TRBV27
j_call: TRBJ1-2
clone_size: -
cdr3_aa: CASSLSWTGAYGYTF
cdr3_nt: TGTGCCAGCAGTTTATCCTGGACAGGGGCCTATGGCTACACCTTC

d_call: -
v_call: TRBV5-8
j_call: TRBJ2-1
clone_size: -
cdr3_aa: CATESGTSSYNEQFF
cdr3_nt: TGTGCCACCGAGTCAGGGACTTCTTCTTACAATGAGCAGTTCTTC

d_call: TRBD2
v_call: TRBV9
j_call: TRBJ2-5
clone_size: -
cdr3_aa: CASSVSSGGAFQETQYF
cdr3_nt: TGTGCCAGCAGCGTTTCTAGCGGGGGGGCTTTCCAAGAGACCCAGTACTTC

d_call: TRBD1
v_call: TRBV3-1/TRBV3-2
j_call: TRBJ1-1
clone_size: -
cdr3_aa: CASSPQRGRGTEAFF
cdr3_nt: TGTGCCAGCAGCCCTCAAAGGGGGCGCGGCACTGAAGCTTTCTTT

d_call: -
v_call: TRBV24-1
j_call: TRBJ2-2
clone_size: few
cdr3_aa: CATSARGARAGELFF
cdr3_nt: TGTGCCACCAGTGCCCGGGGGGCAAGGGCCGGGGAGCTGTTTTTT

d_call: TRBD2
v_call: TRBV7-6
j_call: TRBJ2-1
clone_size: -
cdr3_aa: CASSLAPGLAGVIDEQFF
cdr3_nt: TGTGCCAGCAGCTTAGCACCGGGACTAGCGGGGGTTATAGATGAGCAGTTCTTC

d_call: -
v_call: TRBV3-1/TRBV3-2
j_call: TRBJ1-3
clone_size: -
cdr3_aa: CASSQSRASGNTIYF
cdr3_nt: TGTGCCAGCAGCCAATCCAGGGCCTCTGGAAACACCATATATTTT

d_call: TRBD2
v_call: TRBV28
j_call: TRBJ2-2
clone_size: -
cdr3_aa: CASIGGGAGELFF
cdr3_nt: TGTGCCAGCATTGGCGGGGGGGCCGGGGAGCTGTTTTTT

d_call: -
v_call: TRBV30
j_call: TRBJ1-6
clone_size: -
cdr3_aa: CAWSVGARALSPLHF
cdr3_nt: TGTGCCTGGAGTGTAGGGGCCAGGGCGCTATCACCCCTCCACTTT